The 2 T cell receptor beta chains in this list originate from one sample, sequenced in a study of identical twins (dated by TCRdb to 2016 to 2017). Library prep was done by 5' RACE. These reads were obtained on an Illumina HiSeq 2000. TCRdb trimmed public reads at Q25 via fastp, called clones via MiXCR and kept in-frame beta chains. Here each entry gathers all rows of one CDR3 protein and keeps the most common genes and DNA. Within this sample are 300,000 or so distinct CDR3 sequences, with around 9.7% of them counted one time only. The biggest ten clones account for approximately 7% of the sample. These data were likewise used in another study, on yellow fever vaccine responses in identical twins.

Material for sequencing was CD8+ T cells sorted from blood. Receptor source: a woman under 30 in good health.

This clonotype occurred many times. The rearrangement uses TRBV30 and TRBJ2-2; D uncertain. The germline V and J ends were trimmed by 0 bases and 6 bases, with 5 bases remaining between them. Per germline, CDR1 GTSNPN and CDR2 SVGIG (reference sequence). The CDR3 sequence is 12 residues long. Written as DNA, the CDR3 is TGTGCCTGGAGTGTGGGCGCCGGGGAGCTGTTTTTT. This sequence encodes CAWSVGAGELFF.

The rearrangement joins TRBV6-2 or TRBV6-3 to TRBJ2-2; possible D gene TRBD1, 5 bases. From germline, CDR1 is MNHEY and CDR2 SVGEGT. The CDR3 runs 11 residues. V shed 8 bases and J shed 6 bases, with 7 bases lying between them. CDR3: CASGAPGELFF. The CDR3 nucleotides read TGTGCCAGCGGGGCCCCCGGGGAGCTGTTTTTT.